This T cell receptor beta chain was found in a study of response to subunit inactivated influenza vaccine. The CDR3 sequence is 12 residues long. Germline-derived CDR1 and CDR2 are SGHDT and YYEEEE. Trimming shortened V by 1 base and J by 3 bases, and 5 bases separated the two germline ends. This clonotype was detected many times. What it binds is not known. One entry per CDR3 protein results from TCRdb running MiXCR on the RT-PCR reads. This table holds a few hundred thousand distinct CDR3 sequences, more than 7% found once. Study findings and constraints: The authors offered the suggestion that each seasonal influenza vaccination recruits few new T cells.

The receptor was isolated from a man between 50 and 75 years old who received an inactivated influenza vaccine. The sequencing used PBMCs from blood, collected around 25 months after vaccination. The chain combines TRBV5-6 with TRBJ2-7; D unresolved. The CDR3 spells CASSLWGYEQYF. In nucleotides, the CDR3 is TGTGCCAGCAGCTTGTGGGGCTACGAGCAGTACTTC.